This T cell receptor beta chain was retrieved from a study of CD8+ T cells in alopecia areata (dated by TCRdb to 2016 to 2019). Regarding the research as a whole: Treated patients were enrolled in an open-label pilot trial of oral tofacitinib, 5 to 10 mg twice daily, for moderate-to-severe alopecia areata. For the treated patients, the SALT score, which quantifies what percentage of scalp surface area is affected, served as the measure of disease severity. Tofacitinib-treated patients had biopsies at baseline and at 4 and 24 weeks of treatment, with a later scalp biopsy in several patients. Scalp clonality was compared among normal scalp (n=4), patchy alopecia areata scalp (n=8), and alopecia totalis/universalis scalp (n=8). The RNA source kit depended on sample type: the PAXgene miRNA kit for fixed scalp, the miRNeasy kit for PBMCs, and the RNeasy kit for mouse skin. Human TCRbeta sequencing covered scalp tissue and sorted CD4+ and CD8+ peripheral blood T cells from patchy and totalis/universalis alopecia areata patients and healthy controls. The study used high-throughput TCRbeta sequencing to examine T cell clonal expansion in alopecia areata, in both the C3H/HeJ mouse model and human patients. immunoSEQ multiplex PCR using 35 Vbeta forward primers and 13 Jbeta reverse primers was used to amplify TCRbeta CDR3 regions. Tofacitinib was administered for 6 to 18 months, and 6 months of follow-up off drug were then conducted to assess delayed response and recurrence. Study-level results and caveats: Shared TCR sequences between patients were less evident than in mice, which may be partly attributable to HLA diversity in the patient population. Tofacitinib significantly lowered scalp clonality and the number of expanded CD8+ clones among the top 100 scalp clones. Scalp TCR repertoire analysis is complicated because resident alphabeta T cells in normal human skin are also sequenced, whereas mouse skin is dominated by gammadelta T cells. Higher clonality and more expanded CD8+ clones were observed in lesional scalp than in normal scalp, particularly in alopecia totalis/universalis, a finding suggestive of antigenic drive. Because the treated cohort was small and had only one nonresponder, larger studies are needed to examine links between baseline CD8+ expansion and response. During tofacitinib treatment, many expanded lesional clones stuck around in both scalp and blood, and this persistence may partly explain why relapse happens after treatment is stopped.

What this sample's time point label stands for: 24 weeks on oral tofacitinib. Per the publication, the treatment or condition label means: oral pan-JAK inhibitor, 5-10 mg twice daily. From alopecia areata patients, peripheral blood was collected along with lesional scalp punch biopsies. After PBMCs were isolated by density centrifugation and stained for CD3, CD4 and CD8, a FACSAria was used to sort CD4+ and CD8+ T cells. The library came from the immunoSEQ multiplex PCR assay. RNA was extracted from all samples and reverse transcribed into cDNA, which served as template for TCR sequencing. SuperScript III was used to make first-strand cDNA, primed with a 2:1 mix of oligo-dT and random hexamers. Amplification bias was assessed with a synthetic immune receptor repertoire, and residual bias was removed computationally. In the authors' own workflow: Raw reads were preprocessed for error removal, and CDR3 was defined according to IMGT conventions as running from the conserved cysteine to phenylalanine. Clonality was computed as 1 minus the Shannon entropy, with the entropy normalized by log2 of the number of productive unique TCRs. Whether each scalp clone was CD4 or CD8 was inferred by checking scalp TCRbeta sequences against the CD4 and CD8 repertoires from sorted blood. TCRdb obtained this table from immuneACCESS and retained in-frame rearrangements with V and J assigned. These tables miss some clones; where compared with another copy, unresolved V genes account for less than half of the shortfall, and the remainder is unexplained. The D gene and trimming were derived from the DNA, and the V and J assignments and clone size from that table. Present in this sample are under 350,000 clones, roughly 60% of which were seen just once. The ten largest account for under 2% of the sample.

As regards this clone: Its antigen is currently not known. No much larger clonotype is one base removed from it; base qualities were not supplied.

Sequenced material: CD4+ T cells sorted from blood, taken at week 24, from a patient treated with tofacitinib. The TCR sequence derives from a human donor with alopecia areata.

The CDR3 sequence is CASSPYGTPGGIQYF. The bases read TGTGCCAGTAGCCCATATGGGACTCCTGGGGGCATTCAGTACTTC. The chain is made from TRBV19 and TRBJ2-4; a tentative D call is TRBD2 (6 bases match). Trimming removed 6 bases from V and 9 bases from J, leaving 21 bases between the germline ends. CDR1 and CDR2, looked up from the germline V gene (reference sequence), are LNHDA and SQIVND. The CDR3 contains 15 residues, cysteine and phenylalanine counted. Only the CDR3 portion is preserved as DNA: 45 bases, with reading frame beginning at the first base.